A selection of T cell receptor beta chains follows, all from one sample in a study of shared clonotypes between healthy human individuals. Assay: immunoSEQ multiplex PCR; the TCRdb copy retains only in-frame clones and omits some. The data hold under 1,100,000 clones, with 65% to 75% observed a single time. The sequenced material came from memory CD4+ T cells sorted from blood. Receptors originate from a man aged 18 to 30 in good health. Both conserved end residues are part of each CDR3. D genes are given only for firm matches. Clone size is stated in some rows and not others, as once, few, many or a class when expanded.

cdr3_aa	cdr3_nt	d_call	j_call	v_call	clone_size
CASSLDRSGEYGYTF	TGTGCCAGCAGCTTGGACAGATCCGGGGAGTATGGCTACACCTTC	.	TRBJ1-2	TRBV7-8	.
CSAGLGGEKLFF	TGCAGCGCAGGACTGGGCGGTGAAAAACTGTTTTTT	.	TRBJ1-4	TRBV29-1	.
CASSLTRLAGVNEQYF	TGTGCCAGCAGCTTAACCAGACTAGCGGGAGTTAACGAGCAGTACTTC	TRBD2	TRBJ2-7	TRBV7-2	.
CASSFSGSTGGYTF	TGTGCCAGCAGTTTCTCAGGGAGTACGGGCGGCTACACCTTC	.	TRBJ1-2	TRBV6-5	.
CATEDTGAYEQYF	TGTGCCACAGAGGACACCGGGGCCTACGAGCAGTACTTC	.	TRBJ2-7	TRBV10-3	.
CASTSGGAGQPQHF	TGTGCCAGCACCTCAGGGGGCGCGGGGCAGCCCCAGCATTTT	TRBD1	TRBJ1-5	TRBV28	.
CASSLNRGSWSGELFF	TGCGCCAGCAGCTTAAACAGGGGAAGTTGGTCCGGGGAGCTGTTTTTT	TRBD1	TRBJ2-2	TRBV5-1	.
CASQGGNQPQHF	TGTGCCTCACAGGGGGGCAATCAGCCCCAGCATTTT	TRBD1	TRBJ1-5	TRBV10-3	once
CASSLVPQGHNEQFF	TGTGCCAGCAGCTTAGTACCGCAGGGGCACAATGAGCAGTTCTTC	.	TRBJ2-1	TRBV7-2	.
CASSLTRVWETQYF	TGTGCCAGCAGCTTAACTCGCGTTTGGGAGACCCAGTACTTC	.	TRBJ2-5	TRBV7-9	.
CASSPRTTISYEQYF	TGTGCCAGCAGCCCTCGGACTACCATCTCCTACGAGCAGTACTTC	.	TRBJ2-7	TRBV6-5	.